One sample yielded the 23 T cell receptor beta chains listed below, sequenced in a study of T cell repertoires in cytomegalovirus infection (dated by TCRdb to the late 2010s). The listed sequencing device is Illumina HiSeq 1500. Using fastp at Q25 and MiXCR, TCRdb reprocessed the public reads and kept productive beta chains. Here each entry gathers all rows of one CDR3 protein and keeps the most common genes and DNA. This sample gives under 300,000 distinct CDR3 sequences in total; about 17% of them show up just once. The top ten hold over 40% of the sample. The sequenced sample was CD8+ T cells from PBMCs. The receptors were gathered from a human donor in good health (CMV status not recorded). Some clones in this sample may be carry-over from other donors' samples.

Points on this clonotype: This could be a read error, since a much larger clone is one nucleotide away. Without the conserved terminal phenylalanine or tryptophan, this CDR3 likely stems from a read error. The chain has TRBV12-3 or TRBV12-4 and TRBJ2-7; D remains unclear. Trimming shortened V by 3 bases and J by 5 bases, and 5 bases separated the two germline ends. The CDR3 runs to 11 residues. The CDR3 loop reads CASSFGNEQYY. In DNA, the CDR3 is TGTGCCAGCAGTTTTGGGAACGAGCAGTACTAC.

The chain links TRBV5-1 to TRBJ2-7; TRBD1 aligns across 7 bases. There are 13 residues in the CDR3. Germline V lookup: CDR1 SGHRS, CDR2 YFSETQ. The V segment lost 9 bases and the J segment 5 bases; nucleotides outside the gene matches: 11. CDR3 nucleotides: TGCGCCACCGCCCTATCAACAGGGGACGAGCAGTACTTC. Its translation is CATALSTGDEQYF.

The V and J genes are TRBV13 and TRBJ1-2; D remains ambiguous. The CDR3 contains 14 residues. V was clipped by 2 bases and J by 6 bases, with 13 bases between them. Germline V CDR1 and CDR2: PRHDT, FYEKMQ (reference sequence). CDR3 nucleotides: TGTGCCAGCAGCTTATGGAGACATGTCGATGGCTACACCTTC. Its translation: CASSLWRHVDGYTF. Full variable domain (rest looked up from reference TRBV13 and TRBJ1-2): AAGVIQSPRHLIKEKRETATLKCYPIPRHDTVYWYQQGPGQDPQFLISFYEKMQSDKGSIPDRFSAQQFSDYHSELNMSSLELGDSALYFCASSLWRHVDGYTFGSGTRLTVV.

This chain joins TRBV28 and TRBJ1-1; no clear D. This CDR3 region has 12 residues. Trimming took 5 bases from V and 11 from J, leaving 15 bases between them. Germline CDR1 reads MDHEN; CDR2 reads SYDVKM. In DNA, the CDR3 is TGTGCCAGCAGTGATCCCGGGGTCGGGGCTTTCTTT. This gives the protein CASSDPGVGAFF.

This clonotype came up many times. The chain has TRBV7-2 and TRBJ2-3, with TRBD2 matching 9 bases. Germline CDR1 and CDR2: SGHTA and FQGNSA. J lost 3 bases, V lost 1 base, and 2 bases had no gene match. This CDR3 region has 15 residues. The CDR3 here is CASSLGGGATDTQYF. CDR3 nucleotide sequence: TGTGCCAGCAGCTTAGGCGGGGGGGCTACAGATACGCAGTATTTT.

V usage is TRBV29-1 and J usage is TRBJ2-6; 8 nucleotides agree with TRBD1. The CDR3 totals 20 residues. The germline gives CDR1 SQVTM, CDR2 ANQGSEA. V lost 4 bases and J lost 2; bases outside the gene matches: 19. CDR3 in amino acids: CSVVDPDLQGGLTGANVLTF. CDR3 coding DNA: TGCAGCGTTGTGGACCCGGACCTACAGGGGGGTCTGACTGGGGCCAACGTCCTGACTTTC.

The DNA for the CDR3 is TGCAGCGTGCTAACAGGGATGAACACTGAAGCTTTCTTT. It translates to CSVLTGMNTEAFF. This chain joins TRBV29-1 and TRBJ1-1; perhaps TRBD1 as D (6 bases). CDR1 and CDR2 from the germline V gene are SQVTM and ANQGSEA. CDR3 size: 13 residues. Deletions cut 6 bases from V and 0 bases from J, with 11 bases between.

The chain recombines TRBV28 with TRBJ1-5; a weak D match, TRBD1 (5 bases). CDR3 length equals 15 residues. CDR1 and CDR2 from the germline V gene are MDHEN and SYDVKM. V was shortened by 8 bases and J by 4 bases, with 18 bases between the two germline ends. CDR3 protein: CASCSGPRANQPQHF. For the CDR3, the DNA is TGTGCCAGCTGTTCGGGGCCGCGGGCTAATCAGCCCCAGCATTTT.

The chain links TRBV15 to TRBJ2-6, with no clear D. Germline V gene sequence: CDR1 LNHNV, CDR2 YYDKDF (reference sequence). V gave up 1 base and J gave up 1 base, with 8 bases separating them. The CDR3 is 16 residues long. The CDR3: CATSRGPRSGANVLTF. The CDR3 DNA is TGTGCCACCAGCAGAGGACCCCGATCTGGGGCCAACGTCCTGACTTTC.

In this sample, this clonotype turned up many times. The J gene is TRBJ2-3, the V gene TRBV28; 11 bases align to TRBD2. This CDR3 has 18 residues. CDR1 and CDR2 (germline): MDHEN, SYDVKM. V was clipped by 2 bases and J by 4 bases; unmatched bases: 11. The CDR3 loop reads CASSLERLAGQSADTQYF. The CDR3 bases are TGTGCCAGCAGTTTAGAGAGACTAGCGGGGCAGAGCGCAGATACGCAGTATTTT.

In this sample, this clonotype turned up many times. This chain links TRBV7-6 with TRBJ2-2; D is unresolved. Germline-derived CDR1 and CDR2 are SGHVS and FNYEAQ. V lost 5 bases and J lost 6, with 19 bases in between. The CDR3 is 16 residues long. The CDR3 nucleotides are TGTGCCAGCAGCCGAAGACCTCTGAAGAGTCCCGGGGAGCTGTTTTTT. It translates to CASSRRPLKSPGELFF.

As to this clonotype: This may be a read error, as it is one base from a much larger clone. V gene TRBV7-3 combines with J gene TRBJ1-1; tentative D call: TRBD1 (6 bases). V was trimmed by 5 bases and J by 10 bases, leaving 20 bases between them. Germline V lookup: CDR1 SGHTA, CDR2 FQGTGA. The length of the CDR3 is 14 residues. In DNA form, the CDR3 reads TGTGCCAGCAGCCTAGGCGCGGGGGCCGCTGTAGCTTTCTTT. It encodes CASSLGAGAAVAFF.

This chain links TRBV27 with TRBJ1-4; no reliable D call. The CDR3 contains 14 residues. Germline loops: CDR1 MNHEY, CDR2 SMNVEV (reference sequence). Trimming took 3 bases from V and 4 from J, leaving 9 bases between them. CDR3 region: CASSFGGINEKLFF. The CDR3 region has the DNA TGTGCCAGCAGTTTTGGCGGGATTAATGAAAAACTGTTTTTT.

This clonotype was counted many times. The V call is TRBV7-8, the J call TRBJ1-5; the D is unclear. This CDR3 is 16 amino acids long. Trimming removed 1 base from V and 0 bases from J, with 10 bases in between. Germline V gives CDR1 SGHVS, CDR2 FQNEAQ. CDR3 amino acids: CASSLVVGISNQPQHF. DNA for the CDR3: TGTGCCAGCAGCTTAGTCGTAGGGATTAGCAATCAGCCCCAGCATTTT.

This clonotype was counted a few times. The chain is built from TRBV7-9 and TRBJ2-7, with 7 positions matching TRBD1. The J segment lost 2 bases and the V segment lost 5 bases, leaving 9 bases of the junction unmatched. Germline CDR1 reads SEHNR; CDR2 reads FQNEAQ (reference sequence). The CDR3 is 15 residues long. The DNA of the CDR3 is TGTGCCAGCAGCACAAGACAGGGAACCACCTACGAGCAGTACTTC. The encoded protein is CASSTRQGTTYEQYF.

This chain joins TRBV28 and TRBJ1-2; tentative D call: TRBD1 (6 bases). The ends were cut back, 5 bases at V and 2 bases at J, with 21 bases in the middle. The germline V gene has CDR1 MDHEN and CDR2 SYDVKM. The CDR3 covers 17 residues. The CDR3, as DNA: TGTGCCAGCAGTCCACCGACAGGTAGCGCTAAGAACTATGGCTACACCTTC. This gives the protein CASSPPTGSAKNYGYTF.

This clonotype was counted ten times or more. V is TRBV6-2 or TRBV6-3 and J is TRBJ1-1; D is unresolved. The germline gives CDR1 MNHEY, CDR2 SVGEGT. Trimming shortened V by 2 bases and J by 1 base, and 5 bases separated the two germline ends. The CDR3 is 13 residues long. This chain's CDR3 is CASSYNRNTEAFF. Written as DNA, the CDR3 is TGTGCCAGCAGTTACAACAGGAACACTGAAGCTTTCTTT.

This chain uses TRBV7-4 with TRBJ2-6; D unresolved. This CDR3 contains 18 residues. The V and J ends lost 2 bases and 0 bases respectively, with 14 bases between them. The germline V gene has CDR1 SGHVT and CDR2 SQSDAQ. The CDR3 sequence: CASSLPQAPISGANVLTF. In DNA form, the CDR3 reads TGTGCCAGCAGCTTACCGCAGGCTCCTATCTCTGGGGCCAACGTCCTGACTTTC.

The table lists this clonotype with many counts. The V and J genes are TRBV7-2 and TRBJ1-2, with a possible D match to TRBD1 (6 bases). Trimming removed 2 bases from V and 4 bases from J, with 11 bases in between. CDR1 is SGHTA, CDR2 FQGNSA, per germline. The CDR3 has 14 amino acids. The CDR3 loop is CASSLNRVGYGYTF. CDR3 nucleotide sequence: TGTGCCAGCAGCTTAAACAGGGTGGGCTATGGCTACACCTTC. Together with reference TRBV7-2 and TRBJ1-2, the CDR3 gives the full variable domain: GAGVSQSPSNKVTEKGKDVELRCDPISGHTALYWYRQSLGQGLEFLIYFQGNSAPDKSGLPSDRFSAERTGGSVSTLTIQRTQQEDSAVYLCASSLNRVGYGYTFGSGTRLTVV.

This clonotype was seen just once. The V gene is TRBV11-2, the J gene TRBJ1-1, with unresolved D. Per germline, CDR1 SGHAT and CDR2 FQNNGV. The CDR3 runs to 14 residues. V lost 5 bases to trimming and J lost 2 bases, with 12 bases between them. The chain's CDR3 is CASSPRYGNTEAFF. In nucleotides, the CDR3 is TGTGCCAGCAGCCCACGATACGGTAACACTGAAGCTTTCTTT.

The gene calls are TRBV10-3 and TRBJ2-7; 9 nucleotides line up with TRBD1. There are 15 residues in the CDR3. V shed 3 bases and J 5 bases; nucleotides not matched to a gene: 8. CDR1 is ENHRY and CDR2 is SYGVKD in the germline V gene. The CDR3 nucleotides read TGTGCCATCAGTGATTTGGGACAGGGAACCGACGAGCAGTACTTC. It encodes CAISDLGQGTDEQYF.

The genes are TRBV7-9 and TRBJ1-4; D perhaps matches TRBD1 (6 bases). The germline V and J ends were trimmed by 5 bases and 4 bases, with 14 bases remaining between them. The CDR3 has 15 amino acids. Per germline, CDR1 SEHNR and CDR2 FQNEAQ (reference sequence). CDR3 amino acids: CASSTDRLHNEKLFF. The CDR3, as DNA: TGTGCCAGCAGCACTGACAGGCTCCATAATGAAAAACTGTTTTTT.

This clonotype was counted many times. The chain combines TRBV11-2 with TRBJ1-4, with a tentative D call TRBD1 (5 bases). The CDR3 runs to 13 residues. Between the trimmed V and J ends, which lost 2 bases and 5 bases, there was a span of 6 bases. In germline, CDR1 is SGHAT, CDR2 FQNNGV. In DNA form, the CDR3 reads TGTGCCAGCAGCTTACAGGGAAATGAAAAACTGTTTTTT. It specifies CASSLQGNEKLFF.